Listed here are 22 T cell receptor beta chains from one sample, sequenced in a study of immune characterization of retroperitoneal liposarcoma. TCRdb re-called the PCR reads with MiXCR, one entry per CDR3 protein. The table includes about 18,000 distinct CDR3 sequences, around 40% detected once. Sequenced: blood. All receptors come from a male donor with retroperitoneal liposarcoma.

The genes are TRBV12-3 or TRBV12-4 and TRBJ1-5, with D unresolved. This CDR3 has 13 residues. The V end lost 6 bases, the J end lost 3 bases, and 9 bases lay between the germline ends. The CDR3 bases are TGTGCCAGCAGCCGCAGGTTCAATCAGCCCCAGCATTTT. As protein: CASSRRFNQPQHF.

This clonotype was observed at least ten times. J is TRBJ2-3 and V is TRBV27; no reliable D call. Germline CDR1 MNHEY, CDR2 SMNVEV (reference sequence). The V gene lost 6 bases and the J gene lost 0 bases, with 10 bases spanning the gap. The CDR3 spans 14 residues. Here the CDR3 reads CASRKGSSTDTQYF. The DNA for the CDR3 is TGTGCCAGCAGGAAAGGATCTAGCACAGATACGCAGTATTTT.

This clonotype was counted at least ten times. The V gene is TRBV7-2, the J gene TRBJ2-1; tentatively, D is TRBD2 (5 bases). The tail of the sequence fits TRBJ2-7 better, so the J call may be wrong. This CDR3 is 15 amino acids long. Germline V lookup: CDR1 SGHTA, CDR2 FQGNSA. The CDR3, as DNA: TGTGCCAGCAGCTTAGATGGAGGCACTTTCAATGAGCAGTACTTC. It codes for CASSLDGGTFNEQYF.

The chain joins TRBV4-3 to TRBJ2-1; 15 bases are a match to TRBD2. The V gene's germline CDR1 is LGHNA and CDR2 YSLEER. V shed 2 bases and J 7 bases; nucleotides not matched to a gene: 3. The CDR3 is made up of 16 amino acids. The CDR3 DNA reads TGCGCCAGCAGCCAATCGGGACTAGCGGGAGGAAATGAGCAGTTCTTC. Amino acid sequence: CASSQSGLAGGNEQFF.

This clonotype was observed at least ten times. This sequence joins TRBV6-1 and TRBJ2-1; 7 bases line up with TRBD2. The DNA end is a closer match to TRBJ2-7, so the J assignment may be wrong. The CDR3 contains 16 residues. Germline CDR1 reads MNHNS; CDR2 reads SASEGT. Written as DNA, the CDR3 is TGTGCCAGCAGCAACAATGGCGGGGGTAGGAGAAATGAGCAGTACTTC. This sequence encodes CASSNNGGGRRNEQYF.

The chain employs TRBV7-9 and TRBJ2-1, with 8 bases aligning to TRBD1. The CDR3 spans 15 residues. Per the germline V gene, CDR1 is SEHNR and CDR2 is FQNEAQ (reference sequence). V lost 2 bases and J lost 8; bases outside the gene matches: 8. CDR3 sequence reads: CASSLYQGARDEQFF. In DNA form, the CDR3 reads TGTGCCAGCAGCTTATACCAGGGGGCAAGGGATGAGCAGTTCTTC.

This clonotype is medium-sized in the sample. The chain links TRBV6-5 to TRBJ2-5; D is perhaps TRBD2 (5 bases). The CDR3 is made up of 15 amino acids. The germline V gene has CDR1 MNHEY and CDR2 SVGAGI. V lost 0 bases and J lost 5, with 13 bases in between. In DNA, the CDR3 is TGTGCCAGCAGTTACTCCCGGGGAAGAGGGGAGACCCAGTACTTC. Translated, it gives CASSYSRGRGETQYF.

In its sample, this clonotype is medium-sized. V usage is TRBV7-2 and J usage is TRBJ2-1; D unresolved. CDR1 is SGHTA, CDR2 FQGNSA, per germline. CDR3 length: 16 amino acids. With 5 bases removed from V and 13 bases from J, the gap between germline ends came to 27 bases. Written as DNA, the CDR3 is TGTGCCAGCAGCATCAAAGCTGTGAGTCTCCAAGAGACCCAGTTCTTC. Protein: CASSIKAVSLQETQFF.

This clonotype was picked up a small number of times. The chain uses TRBV24-1 and TRBJ2-3; 7 bases fit TRBD2. Germline CDR1 and CDR2: KGHDR and SFDVKD. The CDR3 covers 16 residues. The ends lost 4 bases at V and 2 bases at J; junction bases unmatched: 8. The CDR3 coding sequence is TGTGCCACCAGTGACTTGACGGGACTAAACACAGATACGCAGTATTTT. Protein: CATSDLTGLNTDTQYF.

V and J are TRBV7-2 and TRBJ1-4; 10 bases fit TRBD1. V gave up 4 bases and J gave up 7 bases; unmatched junction bases: 9. This CDR3 comprises 16 residues. Germline V CDR1 and CDR2: SGHTA, FQGNSA. CDR3 in DNA: TGTGCCAGCAGCTCGAAGACAGGGGGCGCGGGTGAAAAACTGTTTTTT. It translates to CASSSKTGGAGEKLFF.

This chain connects TRBV5-1 to TRBJ2-3, with D possibly TRBD2 on 6 matching bases. With 0 bases removed from V and 3 bases from J, the gap between germline ends came to 14 bases. CDR1 SGHRS and CDR2 YFSETQ come from the germline V gene. The CDR3 is 16 amino acids. CDR3 in DNA: TGCGCCAGCAGCTTGGGGTCGGGAGCTCAGACAGATACGCAGTATTTT. Its translation is CASSLGSGAQTDTQYF.

This clonotype was counted only a few times. The CDR3 reads CASSLGGRAGQANEQFF. In nucleotides, the CDR3 is TGTGCCAGCAGCTTAGGGGGGCGTGCGGGTCAGGCCAATGAGCAGTTCTTC. The J gene is TRBJ2-1, the V gene TRBV11-2, with D tentatively TRBD1 (6 bases). Germline CDR1 reads SGHAT; CDR2 reads FQNNGV. Trimming removed 1 base from V and 6 bases from J, with 19 bases in between. The CDR3 covers 17 residues.

This clonotype was seen at least ten times. This chain uses TRBV27 with TRBJ2-5, with TRBD1 matching 10 bases. This CDR3 contains 15 residues. V lost 6 bases, J lost 5 bases, and 9 bases stayed unmatched. Germline CDR1 is MNHEY and CDR2 is SMNVEV (reference sequence). CDR3 bases: TGTGCCAGCAGAAGACAGGGGGCGGATCGGGAGACCCAGTACTTC. This codes for CASRRQGADRETQYF.

Ten or more counts support this clonotype. The chain uses TRBV6-1 and TRBJ2-7, with D perhaps matching TRBD1 (6 bases). The CDR3 runs 14 residues. V was clipped by 3 bases and J by 3 bases, with 12 bases between them. In germline, CDR1 is MNHNS, CDR2 SASEGT. The DNA of the CDR3 is TGTGCCAGCAGTGAGTGGGGCAGGGGCTACGAGCAGTACTTC. The encoded protein is CASSEWGRGYEQYF.

This clonotype is labeled medium-sized. V usage is TRBV7-2 and J usage is TRBJ2-5, with 13 positions matching TRBD2. Trimming cost V 7 bases and J 5 bases; bases outside gene matches: 16. The CDR3 loop spans 18 amino acids. Germline CDR1 is SGHTA and CDR2 is FQGNSA. Written as DNA, the CDR3 is TGTGCCAGCATGCTCGGGACTAGCGGGATCGCGGGGGGGGAGACCCAGTACTTC. It yields the protein CASMLGTSGIAGGETQYF.

In this sample, this clonotype turned up many times. The chain combines TRBV6-1 with TRBJ2-1, with D possibly called TRBD1 or TRBD2 (6 bases each). This CDR3 is built from 15 residues. Looked up from germline, CDR1 is MNHNS and CDR2 is SASEGT. V was trimmed by 6 bases and J by 4 bases, leaving 16 bases between them. CDR3 in DNA: TGTGCCAGCAGCCCCGGCTGGAGGGGGTACAATGAGCAGTTCTTC. Amino acid sequence: CASSPGWRGYNEQFF.

V and J are TRBV27 and TRBJ2-7, with D perhaps matching TRBD2 (5 bases). V gave up 3 bases and J gave up 6 bases, with 9 bases separating them. The CDR3 runs to 12 residues. Germline values: CDR1 MNHEY, CDR2 SMNVEV (reference sequence). In DNA, the CDR3 is TGTGCCAGCAGTTTTAGAGGGCGCGAGCAGTACTTC. It codes for CASSFRGREQYF.

This chain connects TRBV7-6 to TRBJ2-1, with D unclear. CDR1 and CDR2 from the germline V gene are SGHVS and FNYEAQ. There are 13 residues in the CDR3. V was trimmed by 6 bases and J by 7 bases, leaving 13 bases between them. CDR3: CASSFLLENEQFF. The DNA for the CDR3 is TGTGCCAGCAGTTTCCTGCTAGAGAATGAGCAGTTCTTC.

CDR3 in amino acids: CATSRADYNEQFF. DNA of the CDR3: TGTGCCACCAGTCGGGCGGATTACAATGAGCAGTTCTTC. The chain uses TRBV24-1 and TRBJ2-1; D remains ambiguous. The CDR3 spans 13 residues. Germline values: CDR1 KGHDR, CDR2 SFDVKD. V lost 6 bases to trimming and J lost 4 bases, with 9 bases between them.

The chain links TRBV6-4 to TRBJ2-1; D gene uncertain. The V end was cut by 2 bases, the J end by 2 bases, with 10 bases between. Germline V CDR1 and CDR2: MRHNA, SNTAGT. CDR3 length: 15 amino acids. Here the CDR3 DNA reads TGTGCCAGCAGTGACCCGTACAGTGCCTACAATGAGCAGTTCTTC. This encodes CASSDPYSAYNEQFF.

The gene calls are TRBV24-1 and TRBJ2-1, with TRBD1 as a possible D gene (5 bases). Germline-derived CDR1 and CDR2 are KGHDR and SFDVKD. The CDR3 length is 17 residues. V lost 3 bases to trimming and J lost 2 bases, with 16 bases between them. The DNA for the CDR3 is TGTGCCACCAGTGATGCCTATGGCAGGGCACCCTACAATGAGCAGTTCTTC. It specifies CATSDAYGRAPYNEQFF.

This chain connects TRBV11-3 to TRBJ2-1, with TRBD2 matching 9 bases. The germline CDR1 and CDR2 sequences are SGHNT and YENEEA. The junction had 3 bases not matched to a gene; V was cut back by 1 base and J by 5 bases. The CDR3 is 15 residues long. The CDR3 protein is CASSLVGTSNNEQFF. DNA of the CDR3: TGTGCCAGCAGCTTAGTGGGGACTAGCAACAATGAGCAGTTCTTC.